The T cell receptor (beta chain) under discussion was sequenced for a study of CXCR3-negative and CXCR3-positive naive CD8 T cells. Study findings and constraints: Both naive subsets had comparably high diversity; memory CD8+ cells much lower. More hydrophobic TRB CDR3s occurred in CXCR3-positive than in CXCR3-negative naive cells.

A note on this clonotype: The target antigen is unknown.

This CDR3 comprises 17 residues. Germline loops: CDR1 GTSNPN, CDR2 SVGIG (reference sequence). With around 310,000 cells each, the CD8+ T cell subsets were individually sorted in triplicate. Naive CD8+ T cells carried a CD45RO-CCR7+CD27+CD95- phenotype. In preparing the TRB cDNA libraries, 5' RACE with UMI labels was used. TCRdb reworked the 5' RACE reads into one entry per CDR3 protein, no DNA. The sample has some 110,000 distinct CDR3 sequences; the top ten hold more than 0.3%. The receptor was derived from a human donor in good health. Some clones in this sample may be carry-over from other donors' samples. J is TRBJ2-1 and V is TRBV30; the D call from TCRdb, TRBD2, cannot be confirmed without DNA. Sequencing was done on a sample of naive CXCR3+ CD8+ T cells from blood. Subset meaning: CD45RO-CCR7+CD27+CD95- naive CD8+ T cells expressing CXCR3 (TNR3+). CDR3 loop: CAWSVGVGSGEGNEQFF. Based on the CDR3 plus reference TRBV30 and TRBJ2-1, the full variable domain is SQTIHQWPATLVQPVGSPLSLECTVEGTSNPNLYWYRQAAGRGLQLLFYSVGIGQISSEVPQNLSASRPQDRQFILSSKKLLLSDSGFYLCAWSVGVGSGEGNEQFFGPGTRLTVL.